This TCR beta chain appears in the sequencing data of a study of radiation and T cells in renal cell carcinoma. Described time point: blood 2 weeks post-SBRT. Sample treatment: 15 Gy SBRT to primary tumor, nephrectomy 4 weeks later. TCRdb keeps only in-frame clones here, not all; method: immunoSEQ multiplex PCR. The sample has 120,000 or so clones, 88% seen once. V was clipped by 5 bases and J by 3 bases; unmatched bases: 7. This CDR3 is built from 17 residues. Germline loops: CDR1 SGHKS, CDR2 YYEKEE (reference sequence). The material sequenced was blood, taken from a patient whose treatment included radiotherapy and nephrectomy. This TCR derives from a woman in her 70s with renal cell carcinoma. The chain couples TRBV5-5 to TRBJ1-6, with 11 positions matching TRBD1. The CDR3 loop reads CASRGPGTGGYNSPLHF. The CDR3 nucleotides read TGTGCCAGCAGAGGTCCCGGGACAGGGGGCTATAATTCACCCCTCCACTTT.